A single sample is the source of the 22 T cell receptor beta chains below, sequenced in a study of OX40 agonist ivuxolimab in advanced cancers. The method was immunoSEQ multiplex PCR; TCRdb's version includes in-frame clones alone and lacks a portion of them. The sample carries fewer than 45,000 clones, approximately 80% recorded once. The sample was CD4+ or CD8+ T cells sorted from blood, taken in a trial of the OX40 agonist ivuxolimab. These receptors came from an adult with an advanced solid tumor such as melanoma, head and neck, liver or kidney cancer.

The gene calls are TRBV4-1 and TRBJ2-7; D is uncertain. Germline loops: CDR1 MGHRA, CDR2 YSYEKL. This CDR3 has 17 amino acids. V lost 0 bases, J lost 3 bases, and 18 bases lay in between. The CDR3 DNA is TGCGCCAGCAGCCAAGATAGGAACAAGGTGGGCAGCTACGAGCAGTACTTC. Amino acid sequence: CASSQDRNKVGSYEQYF.

The V gene is TRBV4-3, the J gene TRBJ2-7; 7 bases match TRBD1. The length of the CDR3 is 11 residues. Germline V CDR1 and CDR2: LGHNA, YSLEER. The CDR3, as DNA: TGCGTCGCCAAGGGGGCGGTGGAGCAGTACGTC. Its translation is CVAKGAVEQYV.

DNA of the CDR3: TGTGCCAGCAGCTTAGAGCTAGGACAGGGGCCCCAGTACTTC. It is translated as CASSLELGQGPQYF. The chain has TRBV7-2 and TRBJ2-7, with TRBD1 matching over 9 bases. The CDR3 has 14 residues. The V gene end was trimmed by 1 base and the J gene end by 10 bases; junction bases not matched to a gene: 8. CDR1 and CDR2 from the germline V gene are SGHTA and FQGNSA.

The genes are TRBV6-6 and TRBJ1-6, with a weak D call TRBD1 (5 bases). The ends were cut back, 6 bases at V and 6 bases at J, with 18 bases in the middle. The CDR3 extends over 16 amino acids. Per the germline V gene, CDR1 is MNHNY and CDR2 is SVGAGI (reference sequence). The DNA of the CDR3 is TGTGCCAGCAGACCATCGGACACTTTAGTTAATTCACCCCTCCACTTT. Its translation is CASRPSDTLVNSPLHF.

The chain combines TRBV28 with TRBJ1-1; possibly TRBD1 for D (5 bases). The V end was cut by 1 base, the J end by 2 bases, with 14 bases between. Per germline, CDR1 MDHEN and CDR2 SYDVKM. The CDR3 extends over 16 amino acids. The CDR3 region has the DNA TGTGCCAGCAGTTTATTAGTAGAACAGGTCAACACTGAAGCTTTCTTT. Translation gives CASSLLVEQVNTEAFF. Drawing the rest from reference TRBV28 and TRBJ1-1, the complete variable domain is DVKVTQSSRYLVKRTGEKVFLECVQDMDHENMFWYRQDPGLGLRLIYFSYDVKMKEKGDIPEGYSVSREKKERFSLILESASTNQTSMYLCASSLLVEQVNTEAFFGQGTRLTVV.

This chain connects TRBV2 to TRBJ2-5; perhaps TRBD2 as D (6 bases). CDR1 is SNHLY and CDR2 is FYNNEI in the germline V gene. V lost 4 bases to trimming and J lost 5 bases, with 14 bases between them. The CDR3 runs to 14 residues. CDR3 DNA sequence: TGTGCCAGCAGTGTTCGCCTAGCGCGGGAGACCCAGTACTTC. This sequence encodes CASSVRLARETQYF.

This chain joins TRBV30 and TRBJ1-6; TRBD1 aligns across 8 bases. Germline CDR1 GTSNPN, CDR2 SVGIG (reference sequence). The CDR3 has 14 amino acids. V shed 1 base and J 10 bases; nucleotides not matched to a gene: 6. CDR3 sequence (DNA): TGTGCCTGGAGTGGCGGGACAGGTTTGTCACCCCTCCACTTT. Amino acids: CAWSGGTGLSPLHF.

This clone was seen a handful of times. The rearrangement joins TRBV29-1 to TRBJ1-1, with D hard to call. This CDR3 contains 10 residues. The V end was cut by 6 bases, the J end by 11 bases, with 13 bases between. The germline CDR1 and CDR2 sequences are SQVTM and ANQGSEA. CDR3 sequence (DNA): TGCAGCGTACGTAGCCTAGACGCTTTCTTT. Protein: CSVRSLDAFF.

This chain uses TRBV4-1 with TRBJ1-2; no clear D gene. This CDR3 comprises 13 residues. Germline CDR1 is MGHRA and CDR2 is YSYEKL. V was trimmed by 0 bases and J by 4 bases, leaving 6 bases between them. The CDR3, as DNA: TGCGCCAGCAGCCAAGACGGCTCCTATGGCTACACCTTC. It encodes CASSQDGSYGYTF.

CDR3 in amino acids: CASSAAGGYGYTF. For the CDR3, the DNA is TGTGCCAGCAGTGCGGCCGGGGGGTATGGCTACACCTTC. The genes are TRBV6-1 and TRBJ1-2, with D possibly TRBD1 on 5 matching bases. Trimming shortened V by 4 bases and J by 5 bases, and 11 bases separated the two germline ends. The CDR3 covers 13 residues. CDR1 MNHNS and CDR2 SASEGT come from the germline V gene.

The chain recombines TRBV9 with TRBJ1-4; no definite D call. The CDR3 length is 12 residues. Looked up from germline, CDR1 is SGDLS and CDR2 is YYNGEE. The V end was cut by 3 bases, the J end by 4 bases, with 4 bases between. The CDR3 nucleotides are TGTGCCAGCAGCGCCAATAATGAAAAACTGTTTTTT. Protein: CASSANNEKLFF.

The chain recombines TRBV5-4 with TRBJ2-3; TRBD2 matches 8 bases. The length of the CDR3 is 16 residues. With 0 bases clipped from V and 4 bases from J, the junction kept 7 bases outside the gene matches. Germline V lookup: CDR1 SGHNT, CDR2 YYREEE (reference sequence). As DNA, the CDR3 is TGTGCCAGCAGCTTGGCCGGCGGGGGGCCCTCAGATACGCAGTATTTT. Its translation is CASSLAGGGPSDTQYF.

The rearrangement joins TRBV7-8 to TRBJ2-2; D gene ambiguous. The germline V gene encodes CDR1 SGHVS and CDR2 FQNEAQ. This CDR3 has 13 amino acids. V shed 3 bases and J shed 4 bases, with 6 bases lying between them. CDR3: CASSFSRTGELFF. The CDR3 region has the DNA TGTGCCAGCAGCTTTAGCCGCACCGGGGAGCTGTTTTTT.

The chain recombines TRBV5-4 with TRBJ2-7, with a possible D match to TRBD1 (5 bases). Trimming took 4 bases from V and 1 from J, leaving 12 bases between them. Germline V CDR1 and CDR2: SGHNT, YYREEE (reference sequence). This CDR3 contains 14 residues. This CDR3 is CASSPTPGSYEQYV. The CDR3 DNA reads TGTGCCAGCAGCCCAACCCCAGGGTCCTACGAGCAGTACGTC.

The rearrangement uses TRBV7-9 and TRBJ1-2; D might be TRBD1 (5 bases). CDR3 length: 15 residues. Germline CDR1 SEHNR, CDR2 FQNEAQ (reference sequence). Trimming removed 4 bases from V and 6 bases from J, with 18 bases in between. The CDR3 sequence: CASSSTDRPVNGYTF. In DNA, the CDR3 is TGTGCCAGCAGCTCCACCGACAGACCGGTGAATGGCTACACCTTC.

The genes are TRBV6-6 and TRBJ1-2; a weak D match, TRBD1 (5 bases). The ends were cut back, 7 bases at V and 8 bases at J, with 17 bases in the middle. This CDR3 is 13 amino acids long. From germline, CDR1 is MNHNY and CDR2 SVGAGI (reference sequence). CDR3 coding DNA: TGTGCCAGCACCTTCAGGGTTGAAATCGGCTACACCTTC. Protein: CASTFRVEIGYTF.

In its sample, this clone was seen once. The rearrangement uses TRBV9 and TRBJ2-3; 10 positions agree with TRBD2. Germline CDR1 is SGDLS and CDR2 is YYNGEE. The CDR3 has 14 amino acids. V was pared by 4 bases and J by 3 bases, with 2 bases of the junction left unmatched. CDR3 sequence reads: CASSPGLATDTQYF. The CDR3 nucleotides read TGTGCCAGCAGCCCGGGACTAGCGACAGATACGCAGTATTTT.

The chain joins TRBV2 to TRBJ2-3; no clear D gene. Trimming removed 6 bases from V and 0 bases from J, with 13 bases in between. Germline V gene lookup returns CDR1 SNHLY and CDR2 FYNNEI. The CDR3 length is 15 residues. The CDR3 region is CASSLDVASTDTQYF. For the CDR3, the DNA is TGTGCCAGCAGCCTAGACGTAGCTAGCACAGATACGCAGTATTTT. Looking up the rest from reference TRBV2 and TRBJ2-3 gives the full variable domain: EPEVTQTPSHQVTQMGQEVILRCVPISNHLYFYWYRQILGQKVEFLVSFYNNEISEKSEIFDDQFSVERPDGSNFTLKIRSTKLEDSAMYFCASSLDVASTDTQYFGPGTRLTVL.

V gene TRBV19 combines with J gene TRBJ1-6; the D is unclear. The CDR3 spans 15 residues. The V and J ends lost 3 bases and 2 bases respectively, with 8 bases between them. Germline V gives CDR1 LNHDA, CDR2 SQIVND (reference sequence). CDR3 DNA: TGTGCCAGTAGTATTAACGGGCCCTATAATTCACCCCTCCACTTT. It codes for CASSINGPYNSPLHF. The variable domain in full, with the rest retrieved from reference TRBV19 and TRBJ1-6, is DGGITQSPKYLFRKEGQNVTLSCEQNLNHDAMYWYRQDPGQGLRLIYYSQIVNDFQKGDIAEGYSVSREKKESFPLTVTSAQKNPTAFYLCASSINGPYNSPLHFGNGTRLTVT.

This clone came up a few times. The chain employs TRBV11-2 and TRBJ1-5, with TRBD1 matching 7 bases. Trimming at V came to 5 bases and at J to 11 bases, leaving 12 bases not matched to a gene. The germline V gene encodes CDR1 SGHAT and CDR2 FQNNGV. The CDR3 has 14 residues. CDR3 region: CASSNTQGVGTQHF. CDR3 in DNA: TGTGCCAGCAGCAATACCCAGGGGGTTGGGACCCAGCATTTT.

CDR3 sequence reads: CASSGTNYGYTF. The CDR3 coding sequence is TGTGCCAGCAGTGGAACGAACTATGGCTACACCTTC. The chain couples TRBV6-1 to TRBJ1-2; D remains ambiguous. This CDR3 is 12 amino acids long. V was shortened by 4 bases and J by 2 bases, with 5 bases between the two germline ends. Germline values: CDR1 MNHNS, CDR2 SASEGT.

A single count supports this clone. The chain has TRBV9 and TRBJ1-3; 7 nucleotides align to TRBD1. V lost 4 bases to trimming and J lost 4 bases; unmatched junction nucleotides: 5. From germline, CDR1 is SGDLS and CDR2 YYNGEE. There are 14 residues in the CDR3. CDR3 protein: CASSLGTVGNTIYF. The CDR3 DNA reads TGTGCCAGCAGCCTCGGGACAGTGGGAAACACCATATATTTT.